Below are 7 T cell receptor beta chains sequenced from a single sample in a study of beta chain features in type 1 diabetes. Sequencing targeted expressed TCRB transcripts, as all isolated RNA had been reverse transcribed. Only in-frame clones appear in the TCRdb table, and some are missing; sequencing was by immunoSEQ multiplex PCR. The sample yields 200,000 to 300,000 clones, around 14% seen once. The source material was naive CD4+ T cells from blood. The receptors shown here come from a middle-aged woman in good health.

This clone was counted only a few times. The chain employs TRBV9 and TRBJ2-5; the match to TRBD1 covers 11 bases. V lost 2 bases, J lost 5 bases, and 5 bases stayed unmatched. The CDR3 contains 15 residues. The germline V gene encodes CDR1 SGDLS and CDR2 YYNGEE. CDR3 coding DNA: TGTGCCAGCAGCGTCGATAGGGACAGGGGGGAGACCCAGTACTTC. This gives the protein CASSVDRDRGETQYF.

This chain uses TRBV25-1 with TRBJ2-3, with 10 bases lining up with TRBD2. CDR3 length: 13 residues. Trimming at V came to 8 bases and at J to 1 base, leaving 0 bases not matched to a gene. The germline V gene encodes CDR1 MGHDK and CDR2 SYGVNS. The CDR3 spells CASGTSGTDTQYF. The DNA for the CDR3 is TGTGCCAGCGGGACTAGCGGCACAGATACGCAGTATTTT.

This clone appeared a few times. The chain carries TRBV28 and TRBJ2-7; possible D gene TRBD1, 5 bases. Germline CDR1 reads MDHEN; CDR2 reads SYDVKM. CDR3 length: 13 amino acids. With 3 bases removed from V and 3 bases from J, the gap between germline ends came to 9 bases. This chain's CDR3 is CASSFRAFYEQYF. CDR3 DNA sequence: TGTGCCAGCAGTTTCAGGGCGTTCTACGAGCAGTACTTC.

The chain has TRBV19 and TRBJ1-1; D call uncertain. Trimming pared 1 base from V and 4 bases from J, leaving 10 bases between. Germline assignment: CDR1 LNHDA and CDR2 SQIVND (reference sequence). The CDR3 covers 14 residues. Written as DNA, the CDR3 is TGTGCCAGTAGTATAGGTCGGACTCTCACTGAAGCTTTCTTT. This codes for CASSIGRTLTEAFF.

The genes are TRBV11-3 and TRBJ2-5, with D tentatively TRBD2 (5 bases). The CDR3 has 13 amino acids. Germline values: CDR1 SGHNT, CDR2 YENEEA. V lost 5 bases to trimming and J lost 4 bases, with 11 bases between them. The CDR3 DNA sequence: TGTGCCAGCAGCCCCTCCGAGGGAGAGACCCAGTACTTC. The encoded protein is CASSPSEGETQYF.

This clone showed up just a few times. The chain employs TRBV7-2 and TRBJ1-4, with D perhaps TRBD1 (5 bases). Germline loops: CDR1 SGHTA, CDR2 FQGNSA. This CDR3 spans 14 amino acids. The V and J ends lost 5 bases and 14 bases respectively, with 21 bases between them. The CDR3 loop reads CASSPRTGFDGLFF. The CDR3 nucleotides are TGTGCCAGCAGCCCCCGTACAGGTTTCGACGGCCTGTTTTTT.

This clone was found a few times. The V and J genes are TRBV5-1 and TRBJ1-2; D perhaps matches TRBD1 (5 bases). V lost 1 base and J 5 bases, leaving 18 bases between the germline ends. The CDR3 has 16 residues. The germline gives CDR1 SGHRS, CDR2 YFSETQ. CDR3 DNA sequence: TGCGCCAGCAGCTTGAATTCCAGGACATTACTATATGGCTACACCTTC. Amino acids: CASSLNSRTLLYGYTF.